The present T cell receptor beta chain was sequenced within a study of T cells after yellow fever vaccination (dated by TCRdb to between 2018 and 2020). Background for the entire study: Using CD3, CD45RA, CCR7 and CD95 staining, memory subsets (EM, EMRA, CM and Tscm) were sorted on a BD FACS Aria III. The SMART-Seq v4 Ultra Low Input RNA kit was used to prepare libraries from fractions with low cell numbers. Bulk TCR alpha and beta repertoires were sequenced longitudinally to track T-cell clones before and after primary and booster YFV17D yellow fever vaccination. Two healthy male donors, one aged 18 to 29 and one aged 30 to 40 years, made up the cohort. Blood was collected at multiple timepoints before and after primary and secondary immunization, and bulk PBMC replicates and cell subsets were isolated. Memory subsets were sorted on days 0, 15 and 45 and at 18 months after primary vaccination, and on days 0, 15 and 45 after the 30-year booster. The investigation overall reported the following: A small fraction of clonotypes appeared in both the CD4 and CD8 compartments, likely as a result of convergent recombination. Because abundant contaminating clonotypes from the bulk population could be contained in FACS-sorted repertoires, computational filtering was required. After the booster, most of the clones that had expanded following primary vaccination were detected again (almost 98% of CD4 and more than 85% of CD8), which suggests that memory was broadly maintained. Only a couple of donors were included in the study, so the extent to which the findings can be generalized is limited. In the sorted memory subsets on day 0, nearly all vaccine-responding clonotypes were below the level of detection. Compared with the primary T-cell response, the secondary T-cell response was weaker but faster, peaking on day 5 rather than day 15.

The treatment or condition label, read with the paper, signifies: live attenuated yellow fever vaccine strain. PBMCs were isolated from peripheral blood using a standard Ficoll-Paque protocol. RNA from sorted memory subsets was extracted with the RNeasy Micro Kit. TCR cDNA was synthesized by 5'RACE template switching, which introduced a universal primer site and unique molecular identifiers. cDNA synthesis was primed from both the TCR alpha and TCR beta constant segments. Two PCR steps were used to amplify libraries, with sample barcodes and sequencing adapters being added in the second step. Libraries were sequenced on Illumina HiSeq 2500 (2x100 bp) or NovaSeq (2x150 bp). The authors' analysis ran thus. Demultiplexing of reads and collapsing into UMI consensus sequences were performed with MIGEC, and V(D)J alignment was carried out with MiXCR. Clonotypes responding to the vaccine were identified with edgeR on replicate PBMC samples, with the criteria of FDR below 0.01 and a log2 fold change above 5 up to day 15. CD4 or CD8 identity was assigned to each bulk clonotype according to whether the clonotype was present at higher abundance in the sequenced CD4 repertoire or the sequenced CD8 repertoire. To estimate the distribution of each clone across memory phenotypes, clonotype frequencies in memory subsets were weighted by FACS-sorted cell numbers. The raw public reads went through TCRdb reprocessing: fastp at Q25, MiXCR clone calling, in-frame beta chains kept. Each entry is one CDR3 protein sequence, shown with its most common DNA and genes. In this record, the V and J calls reflect TCRdb's handling and not the investigators' own analysis. Within this sample are about 46,000 distinct CDR3 sequences, with 6% to 7% of them counted one time only. Together, the top ten hold 10% of the sample.

This clonotype was seen more than once but under ten times. The input lacks base qualities; no much larger clone sits a single base away. The V end loses 7 bases and the J end loses 11 bases, and a stretch of 21 bases separates them. Per the germline V gene, MDHEN is the CDR1 and SYDVKM is the CDR2. The CDR3 has 14 amino acids, counting the end cysteine and phenylalanine. CDR3 DNA is the only sequence kept; it has 42 bases, read in frame from the first base. The chain was built from TRBV28 and TRBJ2-1; a tentative D match to TRBD2 spans 7 bases. The origin of this receptor is a man aged 25-40 years who received the YFV17D yellow fever vaccine. This sample comprised PBMCs, either bulk or a sorted T-cell subset (CD4+, CD8+, memory, or dextramer-sorted; not recorded which), obtained 45 days after the yellow fever booster vaccination. The DNA reads TGTGCCAGCACCCCGGGGAGGGGGAGTTTGAAGCAGTTCTTC. This sequence encodes CASTPGRGSLKQFF.